The clone carrying this T cell receptor (beta chain) was seen repeatedly, ten times or more. Its antigen is as yet unknown. The record originates from a study of identical twins. General observations from the study: Surplus twin overlap in beta out-of-frame sequences was less pronounced. Shared out-of-frame alpha sequences (those common to twins) showed excess low generation probability. Models underestimated TCR alpha sharing (out-of-frame) in monozygotic twins.

Deletions cut 4 bases from V and 1 base from J, with 7 bases between. The CDR3 runs 14 residues. Germline CDR1 reads MNHEY; CDR2 reads SVGAGI. Template switching, a step in the protocol, added a universal primer site, and cDNA carried unique molecular identifiers. TCRdb analysed the 5' RACE reads with MiXCR anew, one entry per CDR3 protein. Here the sample spans about 160,000 distinct CDR3 sequences, under 4.5% being singletons. This TCR came from a man aged 18 to 29 in good health. The sample was memory T cells sorted from blood. The rearrangement links TRBV6-5 to TRBJ2-2; D is unresolved. For the CDR3, the DNA is TGTGCCAGCAGTTTCAGGAGGAACACCGGGGAGCTGTTTTTT. Translation: CASSFRRNTGELFF.